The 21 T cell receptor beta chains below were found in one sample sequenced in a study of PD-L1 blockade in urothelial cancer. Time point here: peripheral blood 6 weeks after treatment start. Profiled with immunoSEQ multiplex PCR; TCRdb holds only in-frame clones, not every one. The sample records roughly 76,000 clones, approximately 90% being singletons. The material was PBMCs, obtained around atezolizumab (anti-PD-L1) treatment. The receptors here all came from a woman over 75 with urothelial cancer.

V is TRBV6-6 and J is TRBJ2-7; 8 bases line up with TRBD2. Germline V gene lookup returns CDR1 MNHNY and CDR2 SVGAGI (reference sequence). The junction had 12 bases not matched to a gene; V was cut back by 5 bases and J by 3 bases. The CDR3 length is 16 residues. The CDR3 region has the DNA TGTGCCAGCAGTACCCTTATTATAGCGGGAAACTACGAGCAGTACTTC. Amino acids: CASSTLIIAGNYEQYF.

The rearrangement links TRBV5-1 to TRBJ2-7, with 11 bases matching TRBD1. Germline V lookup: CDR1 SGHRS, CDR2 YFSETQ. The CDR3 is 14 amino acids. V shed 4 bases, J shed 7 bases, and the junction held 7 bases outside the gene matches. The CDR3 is CASSTRTGGGEQYF. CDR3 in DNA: TGCGCCAGCAGCACCCGGACAGGGGGCGGAGAGCAGTACTTC.

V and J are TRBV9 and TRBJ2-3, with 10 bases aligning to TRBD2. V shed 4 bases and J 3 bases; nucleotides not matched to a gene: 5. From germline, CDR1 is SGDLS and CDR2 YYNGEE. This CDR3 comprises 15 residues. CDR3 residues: CASSREREGTDTQYF. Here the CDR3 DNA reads TGTGCCAGCAGCAGAGAGCGGGAGGGAACAGATACGCAGTATTTT. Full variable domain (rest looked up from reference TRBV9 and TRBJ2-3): DSGVTQTPKHLITATGQRVTLRCSPRSGDLSVYWYQQSLDQGLQFLIQYYNGEERAKGNILERFSAQQFPDLHSELNLSSLELGDSALYFCASSREREGTDTQYFGPGTRLTVL.

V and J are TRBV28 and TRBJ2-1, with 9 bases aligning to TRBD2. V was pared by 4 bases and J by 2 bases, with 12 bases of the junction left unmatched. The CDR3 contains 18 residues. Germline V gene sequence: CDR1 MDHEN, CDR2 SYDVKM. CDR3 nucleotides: TGTGCCAGCAGTTCCCCTGTCCTAGCGGGGACAACCTACAATGAGCAGTTCTTC. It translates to CASSSPVLAGTTYNEQFF. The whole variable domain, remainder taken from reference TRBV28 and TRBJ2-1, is DVKVTQSSRYLVKRTGEKVFLECVQDMDHENMFWYRQDPGLGLRLIYFSYDVKMKEKGDIPEGYSVSREKKERFSLILESASTNQTSMYLCASSSPVLAGTTYNEQFFGPGTRLTVL.

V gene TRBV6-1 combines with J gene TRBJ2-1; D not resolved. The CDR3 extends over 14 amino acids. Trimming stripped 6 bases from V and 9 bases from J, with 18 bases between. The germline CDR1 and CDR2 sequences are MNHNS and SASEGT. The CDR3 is CASSVDRISGEQFF. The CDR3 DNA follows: TGTGCCAGCAGCGTAGACCGGATTTCGGGTGAGCAGTTCTTC.

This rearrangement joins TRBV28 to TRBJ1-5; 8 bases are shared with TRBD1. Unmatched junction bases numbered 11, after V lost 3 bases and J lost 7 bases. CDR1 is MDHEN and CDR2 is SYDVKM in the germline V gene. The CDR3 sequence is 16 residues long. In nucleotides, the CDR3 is TGTGCCAGCAGTTTCCCCGGACAGGGACGAGGACAGCCCCAGCATTTT. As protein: CASSFPGQGRGQPQHF.

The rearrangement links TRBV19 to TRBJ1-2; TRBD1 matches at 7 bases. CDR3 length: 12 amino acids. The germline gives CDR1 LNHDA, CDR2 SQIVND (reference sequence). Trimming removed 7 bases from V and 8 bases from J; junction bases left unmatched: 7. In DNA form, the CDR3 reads TGTGCCAGTACGGACAGGTTTGGGGGCTACACCTTC. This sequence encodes CASTDRFGGYTF.

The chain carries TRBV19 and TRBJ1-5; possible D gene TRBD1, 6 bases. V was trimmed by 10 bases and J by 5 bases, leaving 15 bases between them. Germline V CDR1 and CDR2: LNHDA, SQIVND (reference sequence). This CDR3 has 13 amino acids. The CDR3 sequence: CATHTGPDQPQHF. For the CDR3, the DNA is TGTGCCACCCATACAGGGCCCGATCAGCCCCAGCATTTT.

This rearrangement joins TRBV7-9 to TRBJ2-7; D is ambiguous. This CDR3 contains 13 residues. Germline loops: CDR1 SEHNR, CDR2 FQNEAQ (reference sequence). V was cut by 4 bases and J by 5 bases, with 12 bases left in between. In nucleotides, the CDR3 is TGTGCCAGCAGCTCCGGTGTACGGGACGAGCAGTACTTC. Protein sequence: CASSSGVRDEQYF.

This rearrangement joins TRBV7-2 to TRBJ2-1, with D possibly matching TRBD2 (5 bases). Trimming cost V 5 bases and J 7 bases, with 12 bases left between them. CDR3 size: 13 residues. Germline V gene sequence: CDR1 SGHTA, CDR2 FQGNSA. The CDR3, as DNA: TGTGCCAGCAGCCGGGATAGCTGGAATGAGCAGTTCTTC. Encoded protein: CASSRDSWNEQFF. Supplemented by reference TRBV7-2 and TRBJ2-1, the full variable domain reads GAGVSQSPSNKVTEKGKDVELRCDPISGHTALYWYRQSLGQGLEFLIYFQGNSAPDKSGLPSDRFSAERTGGSVSTLTIQRTQQEDSAVYLCASSRDSWNEQFFGPGTRLTVL.

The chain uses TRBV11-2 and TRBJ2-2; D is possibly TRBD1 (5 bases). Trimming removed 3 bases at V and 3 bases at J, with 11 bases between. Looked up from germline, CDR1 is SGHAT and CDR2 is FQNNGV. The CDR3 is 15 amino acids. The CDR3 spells CASSFPTAYTGELFF. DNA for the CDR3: TGTGCCAGCAGCTTCCCGACAGCATACACCGGGGAGCTGTTTTTT.

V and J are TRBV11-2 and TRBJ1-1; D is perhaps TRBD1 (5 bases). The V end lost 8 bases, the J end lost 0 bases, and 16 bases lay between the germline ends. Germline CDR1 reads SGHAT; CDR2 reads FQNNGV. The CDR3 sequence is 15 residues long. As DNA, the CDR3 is TGTGCCAGCGGAATTCGTTCGGGGGTGAACACTGAAGCTTTCTTT. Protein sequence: CASGIRSGVNTEAFF.

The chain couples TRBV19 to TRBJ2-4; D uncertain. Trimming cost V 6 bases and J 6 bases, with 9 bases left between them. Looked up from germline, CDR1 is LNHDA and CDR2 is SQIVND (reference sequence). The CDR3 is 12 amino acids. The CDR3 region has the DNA TGTGCCAGTAGCCCGGAGATAAACATTCAGTACTTC. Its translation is CASSPEINIQYF.

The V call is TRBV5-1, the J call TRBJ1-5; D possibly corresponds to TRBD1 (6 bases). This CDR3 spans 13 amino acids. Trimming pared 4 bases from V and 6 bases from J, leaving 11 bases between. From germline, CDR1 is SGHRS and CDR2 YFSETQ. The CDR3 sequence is CASSRGEGQPQHF. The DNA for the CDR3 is TGCGCCAGCAGCAGGGGGGAGGGTCAGCCCCAGCATTTT.

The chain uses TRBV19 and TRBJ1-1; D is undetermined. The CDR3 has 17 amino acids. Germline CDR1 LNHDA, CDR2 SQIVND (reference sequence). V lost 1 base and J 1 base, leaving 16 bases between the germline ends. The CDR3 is CASSIVPGSSENTEAFF. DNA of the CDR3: TGTGCCAGTAGTATAGTTCCGGGTAGTTCCGAGAACACTGAAGCTTTCTTT.

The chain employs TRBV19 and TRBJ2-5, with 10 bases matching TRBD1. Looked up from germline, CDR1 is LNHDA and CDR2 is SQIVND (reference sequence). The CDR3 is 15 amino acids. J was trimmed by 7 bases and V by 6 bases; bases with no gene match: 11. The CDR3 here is CASSNRDRGPWTQYF. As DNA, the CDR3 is TGTGCCAGTAGCAACCGGGACAGGGGACCATGGACCCAGTACTTC. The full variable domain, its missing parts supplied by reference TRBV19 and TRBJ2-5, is DGGITQSPKYLFRKEGQNVTLSCEQNLNHDAMYWYRQDPGQGLRLIYYSQIVNDFQKGDIAEGYSVSREKKESFPLTVTSAQKNPTAFYLCASSNRDRGPWTQYFGPGTRLLVL.

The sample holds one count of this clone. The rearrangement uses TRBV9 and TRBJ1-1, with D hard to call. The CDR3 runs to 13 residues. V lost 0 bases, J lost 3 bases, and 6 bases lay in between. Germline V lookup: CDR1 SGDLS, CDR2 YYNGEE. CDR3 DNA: TGTGCCAGCAGCGTAGGACTGGACACTGAAGCTTTCTTT. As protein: CASSVGLDTEAFF.

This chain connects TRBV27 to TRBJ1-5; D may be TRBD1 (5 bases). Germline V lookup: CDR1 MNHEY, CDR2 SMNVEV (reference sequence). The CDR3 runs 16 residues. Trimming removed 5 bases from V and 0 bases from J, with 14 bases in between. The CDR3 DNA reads TGTGCCAGCAGTACAGCCGGGGGTCGTAGCAATCAGCCCCAGCATTTT. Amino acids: CASSTAGGRSNQPQHF.

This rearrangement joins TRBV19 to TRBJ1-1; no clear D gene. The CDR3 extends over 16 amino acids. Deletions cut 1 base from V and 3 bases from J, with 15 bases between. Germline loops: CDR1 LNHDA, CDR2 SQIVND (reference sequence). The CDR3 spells CASSIVGGRDHTEAFF. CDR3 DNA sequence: TGTGCCAGTAGTATAGTCGGCGGACGGGATCACACTGAAGCTTTCTTT.

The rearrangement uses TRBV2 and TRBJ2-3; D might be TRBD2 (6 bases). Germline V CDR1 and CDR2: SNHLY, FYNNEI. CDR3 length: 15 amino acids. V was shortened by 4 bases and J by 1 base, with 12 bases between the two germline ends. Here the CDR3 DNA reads TGTGCCAGCAGTGCTCTAGCGCGGGGCACAGATACGCAGTATTTT. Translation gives CASSALARGTDTQYF.

CDR3 DNA: TGCGCCAGCAGTGCGGGAGGGGTGAACTACGAGCAGTACTTC. Residues: CASSAGGVNYEQYF. The chain uses TRBV10-2 and TRBJ2-7; 8 bases line up with TRBD2. The V gene end was trimmed by 4 bases and the J gene end by 3 bases; junction bases not matched to a gene: 5. Germline-derived CDR1 and CDR2 are WSHSY and SAAADI. The CDR3 length is 14 residues.